These T cell receptor beta chains were read from a single sample in a study of cytomegalovirus exposure and HLA in healthy donors. Sequenced by immunoSEQ multiplex PCR; TCRdb stores in-frame clones only, minus some. The profile covers about 110,000 clones, with around 82% appearing a single time and 1.6% taken by the ten largest. Sequenced input: PBMCs. The source of these receptors is a man aged 45-60 years in good health and CMV-seronegative. Each CDR3 is given with its conserved first and last residue. The D gene is left open where the match is weak. Clone size appears in some rows only: once, few, many, or a class for an expanded clone.

v_call	clone_size	j_call	d_call	cdr3_nt	cdr3_aa
TRBV5-6	-	TRBJ1-2	-	TGTGCCAGCAGCCCTGGGACTGACGGCTACACCTTC	CASSPGTDGYTF
TRBV19	few	TRBJ1-2	-	TGTGCCAGTAGAAAAACTGAACAGACCGGAACTTACTATGGCTACACCTTC	CASRKTEQTGTYYGYTF
TRBV10-3	few	TRBJ2-1	-	TGTGCCATCAGTGGGGGGGAAGTTGCGGTAAGGGATGAGCAGTTCTTC	CAISGGEVAVRDEQFF
TRBV6-1	-	TRBJ2-7	TRBD1	TGTGCCAGCAGTGGCGGACAGGGGACGTACGAGCAGTACTTC	CASSGGQGTYEQYF
TRBV6-1	-	TRBJ1-2	-	TGTGCCAGTACCGGGACATTTTATGGCTACACCTTC	CASTGTFYGYTF
TRBV6-6	-	TRBJ2-5	-	TGTGCCAGCCGGGACACGGGGGGACAGACCCAGTACTTC	CASRDTGGQTQYF
TRBV6-1	-	TRBJ1-3	-	TGTGCCAGCAGTGAAAGGCGGAGTGGAAGAAACACCATATATTTT	CASSERRSGRNTIYF
TRBV7-8	-	TRBJ1-1	-	TGTGCCAGCAGCTTCCGCCGGCATTTGCAGGGTAAAAGGTATACTGAAGCTTTCTTT	CASSFRRHLQGKRYTEAFF
TRBV18	-	TRBJ1-5	-	TGTGCCAGCTCACCAGTTTTAAGGGGGCAGCCCCAGCATTTT	CASSPVLRGQPQHF
TRBV6-5	-	TRBJ2-3	TRBD1	TGTGCCAGCAGCACAGGGGCCCTCACAGATACGCAGTATTTT	CASSTGALTDTQYF
TRBV19	-	TRBJ2-1	TRBD2	TGTGCCAGCCGGACTAGCGGGGGGCCGGTTGAGCAGTTCTTC	CASRTSGGPVEQFF
TRBV5-1	-	TRBJ2-5	TRBD2	TGCGCCAGCAGCTTAGACAGACCTAGCGGCGCGGTAGAGACCCAGTACTTC	CASSLDRPSGAVETQYF
TRBV7-6	-	TRBJ1-3	TRBD1	TGTGCCAGCAGCTCCGGACAGGGGACGGGGGGAAACACCATATATTTT	CASSSGQGTGGNTIYF
TRBV5-1	-	TRBJ2-5	-	TGCGCCAGCAGCCTGTACCAAGAGACCCAGTACTTC	CASSLYQETQYF
TRBV27	-	TRBJ1-1	-	TGTGCCAGCAGTTTAGGTCCGGGTGAAGCTTTCTTT	CASSLGPGEAFF
TRBV5-4	-	TRBJ1-5	TRBD1	TGTGCCAGCAGCCACCCTGGACAGGGGCATCAGCCCCAGCATTTT	CASSHPGQGHQPQHF
TRBV7-7	-	TRBJ2-5	TRBD2	TGTGCTAGCAGCTTAGCGGGACTTGTCGGGGAGACCCAGTACTTC	CASSLAGLVGETQYF
TRBV19	few	TRBJ1-5	TRBD1	TGTGCCAGTAGTAGTCAGGGGGCTCAGCCCCAGCATTTT	CASSSQGAQPQHF
TRBV6-6	few	TRBJ1-5	-	TGTGCCAGCAGTTCTACAGGGTTGGTCCAGCCCCAGCATTTT	CASSSTGLVQPQHF
TRBV6-1	-	TRBJ1-1	-	TGTTTTATCACTCGGGAGGGGAACACTGAAGCTTTCTTT	CFITREGNTEAFF
TRBV5-6	few	TRBJ1-2	-	TGTGCCAGCAGCTGGGGACTTCTCACTAACTATGGCTACACCTTC	CASSWGLLTNYGYTF
TRBV2	-	TRBJ1-4	-	TGTGCCAGCAGCCGCGACAGGTTTGCAACTAATGAAAAACTGTTTTTT	CASSRDRFATNEKLFF
TRBV4-1	few	TRBJ2-7	-	TGCGCCAGCAGCCAGGAAGGCAGGGGTCCTTCCTACGAGCAGTACTTC	CASSQEGRGPSYEQYF
TRBV6-1	-	TRBJ1-6	-	TGTGCCAGCATGTTGGGCTCACCCCTCCACTTT	CASMLGSPLHF
TRBV27	-	TRBJ1-5	-	TGTGCCAGCAGAACAGTTCGGGAGCGGAACCAGCCCCAGCATTTT	CASRTVRERNQPQHF
TRBV5-1	-	TRBJ1-5	-	TGCGCCAGCAGCTTGGACGGGTCAGTCAGCAATCAGCCCCAGCATTTT	CASSLDGSVSNQPQHF
TRBV5-1	-	TRBJ2-3	TRBD1	TGCGCCAGCAGGGGGACAGGGGGTACAGATACGCAGTATTTT	CASRGTGGTDTQYF
TRBV5-6	-	TRBJ1-2	-	TGTGCCAGCAGCTTTTTTCGAGGCGGTGGCTACACCTTC	CASSFFRGGGYTF
TRBV5-1	-	TRBJ2-1	TRBD2	TGCGCCAGCAGCTTCGGCCGGGGGACTAGCGGGGCGTACAATTCACATGAGCAGTTCTTC	CASSFGRGTSGAYNSHEQFF
TRBV7-9	-	TRBJ2-5	-	TGTGCCAGCAGCTCCAAGAGTCCCCAGTACTTC	CASSSKSPQYF
TRBV6-5	-	TRBJ2-5	TRBD1	TGTGCCAGCAGTTTCCTCACAGGGGGGGAGACCCAGTACTTC	CASSFLTGGETQYF
TRBV19	-	TRBJ2-5	TRBD2	TGTGCCAGTAGTACCCCAGGCGGGGGCCAAGAGACCCAGTACTTC	CASSTPGGGQETQYF
TRBV7-2	-	TRBJ2-7	-	TGTGCCAGCAGCTTAGATCCAGGGGCTTCCTACGAGCAGTACTTC	CASSLDPGASYEQYF
TRBV7-2	-	TRBJ2-7	TRBD2	TGTGCCAGCAGCTCGGGACTAGCGGGGGGGGAAAGCTCCTACGAGCAGTACTTC	CASSSGLAGGESSYEQYF
TRBV29-1	-	TRBJ1-1	-	TGCAGCGTTGAAGTGGGCTACAGGTTGAACACTGAAGCTTTCTTT	CSVEVGYRLNTEAFF
TRBV6-5	-	TRBJ2-2	-	TGTGCCAGCAGATACACAGCGAACACCGGGGAGCTGTTTTTT	CASRYTANTGELFF
TRBV14	once	TRBJ1-2	-	TGTGCCAGCAGCCAAGGCAGGGCAGGTGGCTACACCTTC	CASSQGRAGGYTF
TRBV19	-	TRBJ2-1	-	TGTGCCAGTAGGCCGGTGGATGGGCGCTACAATGAGCAGTTCTTC	CASRPVDGRYNEQFF
TRBV10-3	-	TRBJ2-3	TRBD2	TGTGCCATCAGGCCTAGCGGGGGGGAAACAGATACGCAGTATTTT	CAIRPSGGETDTQYF